The present T cell receptor (beta chain) was sequenced within a study of cytomegalovirus exposure and HLA in healthy donors. Trimming cost V 0 bases and J 6 bases, with 7 bases left between them. The CDR3 spans 12 residues. Germline V CDR1 and CDR2: SGHNT, YYREEE (reference sequence). In regard to this clone: Its target is not known.

Use of 60 Vbeta and 13 Jbeta primers characterized the PCR. TCRdb keeps only in-frame clones here, not all; method: immunoSEQ multiplex PCR. This repertoire includes about 200,000 clones. General study points: A later analysis linked a missense variant in DCLRE1C to the trimming of TCR beta V and J genes. Previous analysis showed most TCR beta V segments were productive about 87% or about 30% of the time. HLA alleles were associated with 17,000 or so TCR beta sequences in a later analysis at 0.05 false discovery rate.

The TCR was taken from a boy between 10 and 17 years old in good health and CMV-seronegative. The sample comprised PBMCs. V usage is TRBV5-4 and J usage is TRBJ2-7; maybe TRBD2 (5 bases). The CDR3 region is CASSLGLSEQYF. In DNA form, the CDR3 reads TGTGCCAGCAGCTTGGGACTAAGCGAGCAGTACTTC.